The clone carrying this T cell receptor beta chain was observed at least ten times. Its matching antigen is unknown. Arm-PCR of CDR3 regions and iRepertoire HTBI primers were used to build TCR beta libraries. TCRdb independently ran MiXCR on the multiplex PCR reads; one entry per CDR3 protein. The sample has around 460,000 distinct CDR3 sequences, about 22% seen once. The time point here: persistent/refractory GD, antithyroid drugs over 5 years with positive TRAb. From PBMCs, RNA was extracted and then used to make the TCR library. The sample originates from a study of regulatory T cells in long-lasting Graves disease. Study-wide results and caveats: Fewer public clonotypes were shared by new patients (roughly 910) than by persistent patients (2,741). Persistent disease preferred TRBV28, TRBJ1-2 and TRBJ2-5.

Trimming took 9 bases from V and 6 from J, leaving 18 bases between them. The CDR3 contains 14 residues. The sequences come from peripheral blood mononuclear cells (PBMCs), collected when the disease was refractory, from a patient treated with antithyroid drugs. The chain joins TRBV12-3 or TRBV12-4 to TRBJ1-5, with D perhaps matching TRBD1 (6 bases). The sequence was obtained from a female donor with Graves disease. This CDR3 reads CASGVEEGGQPQHF. DNA for the CDR3: TGTGCCAGTGGGGTGGAGGAAGGGGGTCAGCCCCAGCATTTT.